This entry is about one TCR beta chain. These data belong to a study of metastatic and nonmetastatic thyroid tumors. Germline values: CDR1 MDHEN, CDR2 SYDVKM. The CDR3 has 14 amino acids. Trimming took off 3 bases at V and 4 bases at J, with 13 bases between the two ends. In the authors' workflow: In papillary thyroid cancer, a distant-metastasis classifier was built using CDR3 differences across clinicopathological groups. TCRdb re-called the PCR reads through MiXCR. These V and J calls originate from TCRdb's pipeline instead of the authors' own analysis. The profile shows over 25,000 clones, around 14% of them singletons. Patients underwent thyroid surgery, and none had received any treatment before it.

The sample consisted of blood. The sequence was collected from a male donor with papillary thyroid cancer or a benign thyroid nodule (not recorded which). Some clones in this sample may be carry-over from other donors' samples. This chain connects TRBV28 to TRBJ2-7; D is unresolved. CDR3 sequence reads: CASSLSPLGYEQYF. CDR3 nucleotide sequence: TGTGCCAGCAGTTTGAGCCCTTTGGGTTACGAGCAGTACTTC.